This T cell receptor beta chain came from a study of response to subunit inactivated influenza vaccine. The study's findings and limits: The authors put forward the suggestion that each seasonal influenza vaccination may bring in only a limited number of new T cells.

Remarks on this clonotype: Antigen unknown.

One entry per CDR3 protein, called by TCRdb with MiXCR from the RT-PCR reads. The sample includes fewer than 600,000 distinct CDR3 sequences, approximately 7.7% of them seen just once. The CDR3 spans 13 residues. V was pared by 6 bases and J by 1 base, with 10 bases between. Germline V CDR1 and CDR2: MNHEY, SMNVEV (reference sequence). The sequence came from a man in his fifties or sixties who received an inactivated influenza vaccine. The sample here was PBMCs from blood, taken 23 months after vaccination. The rearrangement joins TRBV27 to TRBJ2-7; D perhaps matches TRBD1 (5 bases). The CDR3 sequence is CASRGRWSYEQYF. CDR3 coding DNA: TGTGCCAGCAGGGGGCGTTGGTCCTACGAGCAGTACTTC.